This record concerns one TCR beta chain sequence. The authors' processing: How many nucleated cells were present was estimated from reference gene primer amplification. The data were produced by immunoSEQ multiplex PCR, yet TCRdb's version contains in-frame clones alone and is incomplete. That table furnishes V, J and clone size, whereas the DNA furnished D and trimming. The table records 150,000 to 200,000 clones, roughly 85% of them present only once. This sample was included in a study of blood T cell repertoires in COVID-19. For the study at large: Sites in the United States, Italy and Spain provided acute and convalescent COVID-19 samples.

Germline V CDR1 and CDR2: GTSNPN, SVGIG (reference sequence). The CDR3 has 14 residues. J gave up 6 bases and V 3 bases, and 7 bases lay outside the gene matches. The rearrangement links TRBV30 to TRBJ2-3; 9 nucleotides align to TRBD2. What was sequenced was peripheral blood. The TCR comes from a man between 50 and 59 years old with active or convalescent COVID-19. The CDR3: CAWSLPGLADTQYF. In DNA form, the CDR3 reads TGTGCCTGGAGCCTCCCGGGACTAGCTGATACGCAGTATTTT.